This T cell receptor beta chain derives from a study of blood T cell repertoires in COVID-19. Study information: Whether acute or convalescent, the COVID-19 samples came from the United States, Italy and Spain. T cells, B-cell-depleted T cells, or PBMCs provided the cDNA or gDNA that served as material.

Clones were read by immunoSEQ multiplex PCR, and TCRdb kept only the in-frame ones, dropping some. The sample contains approximately 230,000 clones, 87% of which appear only once. V gave up 2 bases and J gave up 12 bases; unmatched junction bases: 11. The CDR3 is made up of 13 amino acids. Germline-derived CDR1 and CDR2 are SGHRS and YFSETQ. Researchers sorted participants into cohorts using their self-reported clinical history. Sequencing was performed on PBMCs or T cells enriched from blood (not recorded which). The chain employs TRBV5-1 and TRBJ2-7; 7 bases match TRBD2. The sequence derives from a woman between 25 and 40 years old with acute COVID-19. The CDR3 loop is CASSLLGTTPRYF. CDR3 DNA sequence: TGCGCCAGCAGCTTACTCGGGACTACCCCTCGGTACTTC.